A selection of T cell receptor beta chains follows, all from one sample in a study of T cell responses to AZD1222 COVID-19 vaccine. The data were produced by immunoSEQ multiplex PCR, yet TCRdb's version contains in-frame clones alone and is incomplete. The sample shows 90,000 to 150,000 clones, 88% of them seen only once. The material sequenced was peripheral blood, taken on day 0 of AZD1222 vaccination. The receptors were gathered from an adult in good health. The CDR3 runs from the conserved cysteine through the conserved F or W. The order of the fields is V gene, J gene, clone size, D gene, CDR3 protein. A D gene is named only where the DNA matches it firmly. Clone size is stated in some rows and not others, as once, few, many or a class when expanded.

v_gene: TRBV24-1; j_gene: TRBJ1-2; abundance: .; d_gene: TRBD1; CDR3aa: CATSGPTGQGGYGYTF
v_gene: TRBV2; j_gene: TRBJ2-1; abundance: once; d_gene: .; CDR3aa: CASKASSYNEQFF
v_gene: TRBV4-1; j_gene: TRBJ1-2; abundance: .; d_gene: .; CDR3aa: CASARDGGYGYTF
v_gene: TRBV5-1; j_gene: TRBJ2-1; abundance: .; d_gene: .; CDR3aa: CASSLAPVDSYNEQFF
v_gene: TRBV11-2; j_gene: TRBJ2-6; abundance: .; d_gene: TRBD1; CDR3aa: CASSPGTGRGYSGANVLTF
v_gene: TRBV3-1/TRBV3-2; j_gene: TRBJ1-5; abundance: .; d_gene: .; CDR3aa: CASSQEVGGNQPQHF
v_gene: TRBV6-5; j_gene: TRBJ1-2; abundance: .; d_gene: .; CDR3aa: CASTGARGYTF
v_gene: TRBV2; j_gene: TRBJ2-3; abundance: once; d_gene: TRBD2; CDR3aa: CASSAPGTLAGEGGTDTQYF
v_gene: TRBV24-1; j_gene: TRBJ2-7; abundance: .; d_gene: .; CDR3aa: CATSDTRDGSTSYEQYF
v_gene: TRBV11-2; j_gene: TRBJ1-2; abundance: .; d_gene: .; CDR3aa: CASTTLLQGRSGYTF
v_gene: TRBV13; j_gene: TRBJ1-1; abundance: .; d_gene: .; CDR3aa: CASSQKPNTEAFF
v_gene: TRBV9; j_gene: TRBJ2-7; abundance: .; d_gene: TRBD1; CDR3aa: CASSPRTGLTYEQYF
v_gene: TRBV15; j_gene: TRBJ2-3; abundance: .; d_gene: .; CDR3aa: CATSVGPGGTDTQYF
v_gene: TRBV28; j_gene: TRBJ1-2; abundance: once; d_gene: TRBD1; CDR3aa: CASSFAGQVRGYGYTF
v_gene: TRBV27; j_gene: TRBJ1-4; abundance: .; d_gene: .; CDR3aa: CASSLVGGEKLFF
v_gene: TRBV30; j_gene: TRBJ1-2; abundance: .; d_gene: .; CDR3aa: CAWSVHGGRGIYGYTF
v_gene: TRBV6-6; j_gene: TRBJ1-5; abundance: .; d_gene: .; CDR3aa: CASRGVDYSNQPQHF
v_gene: TRBV28; j_gene: TRBJ1-3; abundance: .; d_gene: .; CDR3aa: CASTSRVAGSGNTIYF
v_gene: TRBV7-3; j_gene: TRBJ1-2; abundance: .; d_gene: .; CDR3aa: CASSLSQGNGYTF
v_gene: TRBV11-3; j_gene: TRBJ2-2; abundance: .; d_gene: TRBD1; CDR3aa: CASSHRGAPGELFF
v_gene: TRBV2; j_gene: TRBJ2-1; abundance: .; d_gene: TRBD1; CDR3aa: CASAGTGVIEQFF
v_gene: TRBV19; j_gene: TRBJ2-7; abundance: .; d_gene: TRBD1; CDR3aa: CASSPDRAHEQYF
v_gene: TRBV7-9; j_gene: TRBJ2-7; abundance: .; d_gene: .; CDR3aa: CASSPTAVGGYEQYF
v_gene: TRBV5-6; j_gene: TRBJ2-5; abundance: .; d_gene: .; CDR3aa: CASSLTDQETQYF
v_gene: TRBV24-1; j_gene: TRBJ2-6; abundance: .; d_gene: .; CDR3aa: CATSDPTGTTANVLTF
v_gene: TRBV7-2; j_gene: TRBJ2-2; abundance: once; d_gene: .; CDR3aa: CASSLGTTNTGELFF
v_gene: TRBV30; j_gene: TRBJ2-1; abundance: .; d_gene: .; CDR3aa: CAWSVGSGVSYNEQFF
v_gene: TRBV15; j_gene: TRBJ1-3; abundance: .; d_gene: TRBD1; CDR3aa: CATRDRGTGNTIYF
v_gene: TRBV5-4; j_gene: TRBJ1-1; abundance: .; d_gene: .; CDR3aa: CASSPGGTGSRGYTEAFF
v_gene: TRBV28; j_gene: TRBJ2-7; abundance: .; d_gene: TRBD1; CDR3aa: CASRRQGARSYEQYF
v_gene: TRBV7-2; j_gene: TRBJ2-7; abundance: .; d_gene: .; CDR3aa: CASSTKTGRPPDEQYF
v_gene: TRBV28; j_gene: TRBJ2-6; abundance: .; d_gene: .; CDR3aa: CASSLSGRTLSGANVLTF
v_gene: TRBV7-2; j_gene: TRBJ2-1; abundance: .; d_gene: TRBD2; CDR3aa: CASSEGLAGANEQFF
v_gene: TRBV5-1; j_gene: TRBJ1-1; abundance: .; d_gene: .; CDR3aa: CASSFYRVGEDTEAFF
v_gene: TRBV28; j_gene: TRBJ1-1; abundance: .; d_gene: .; CDR3aa: CASSFRTGPTEAFF
v_gene: TRBV28; j_gene: TRBJ2-7; abundance: once; d_gene: .; CDR3aa: CASRALSLHEQYF
v_gene: TRBV9; j_gene: TRBJ2-2; abundance: .; d_gene: .; CDR3aa: CASSVLGSNTGELFF
v_gene: TRBV7-8; j_gene: TRBJ1-1; abundance: once; d_gene: TRBD1; CDR3aa: CASSLRPTGGSTEAFF
v_gene: TRBV18; j_gene: TRBJ2-7; abundance: .; d_gene: TRBD2; CDR3aa: CASSALGGKDEQYF
v_gene: TRBV19; j_gene: TRBJ2-7; abundance: once; d_gene: TRBD1; CDR3aa: CASSMGQGPYEQYF
v_gene: TRBV27; j_gene: TRBJ1-6; abundance: .; d_gene: TRBD1; CDR3aa: CASSPATGVSPLHF
v_gene: TRBV5-1; j_gene: TRBJ2-3; abundance: .; d_gene: .; CDR3aa: CASNEQGGADTQYF
v_gene: TRBV5-5; j_gene: TRBJ2-5; abundance: .; d_gene: TRBD2; CDR3aa: CASSLRWLAGGQETQYF
v_gene: TRBV27; j_gene: TRBJ2-5; abundance: .; d_gene: TRBD2; CDR3aa: CASSLFPGGETQYF
v_gene: TRBV7-6; j_gene: TRBJ2-1; abundance: .; d_gene: .; CDR3aa: CASSLAKGEQFF
v_gene: TRBV9; j_gene: TRBJ2-1; abundance: .; d_gene: TRBD2; CDR3aa: CASSVGSSGRNEQFF
v_gene: TRBV12-3/TRBV12-4; j_gene: TRBJ2-3; abundance: .; d_gene: .; CDR3aa: CASSLAGTQYF
v_gene: TRBV14; j_gene: TRBJ2-7; abundance: .; d_gene: .; CDR3aa: CASSPPGLPYEQYF
v_gene: TRBV3-1/TRBV3-2; j_gene: TRBJ2-2; abundance: .; d_gene: TRBD2; CDR3aa: CASSQDLFQSGRGLTGELFF
v_gene: TRBV19; j_gene: TRBJ2-1; abundance: .; d_gene: TRBD2; CDR3aa: CASSIVSGTSSRNEQFF
v_gene: TRBV5-1; j_gene: TRBJ1-6; abundance: .; d_gene: TRBD1; CDR3aa: CASRGPPDRVSSPLHF
v_gene: TRBV27; j_gene: TRBJ2-7; abundance: .; d_gene: TRBD1; CDR3aa: CASSLPGQGMGEQYF
v_gene: TRBV5-6; j_gene: TRBJ1-2; abundance: .; d_gene: TRBD1; CDR3aa: CASSFTPGTGYGYTF
v_gene: TRBV3-1/TRBV3-2; j_gene: TRBJ2-3; abundance: .; d_gene: .; CDR3aa: CASSPRTDTQYF